Each of the 6 T cell receptor beta chains below was sequenced from the same sample in a study of blood T cells in healthy people across ages. Then a second PCR, running about 6 to 11 cycles, was carried out with a sample-barcoded 5' primer and a J-beta primer mix. Each CDR3 protein is one row after TCRdb ran MiXCR on the 5' RACE reads. Found here are 500,000 to 700,000 distinct CDR3 sequences, about 30% of them singletons; the top ten hold more than 15%. Specimen: blood. These receptors came from an elderly woman in good health.

This clonotype came up many times. The V gene is TRBV28, the J gene TRBJ1-2, with D unclear. The CDR3 length is 14 residues. V lost 5 bases and J 4 bases, leaving 14 bases between the germline ends. Germline CDR1 and CDR2: MDHEN and SYDVKM. The CDR3 here is CASSPSLSGYGYTF. CDR3 DNA sequence: TGTGCCAGCAGTCCCTCTTTATCAGGCTATGGCTACACCTTC.

V is TRBV20-1 and J is TRBJ2-5; 8 bases match TRBD2. Germline V gene sequence: CDR1 DFQATT, CDR2 SNEGSKA (reference sequence). The trim removed 1 base at V and 11 bases at J, leaving 15 bases unmatched. The CDR3 covers 15 residues. The CDR3 DNA reads TGCAGTGCTAGAGCGGGACTAGGGAGGGCCGTAGAGCAGTACTTC. Amino acids: CSARAGLGRAVEQYF.

Concerning this clonotype itself: This may be a read error, as it is one base from a much larger clone. This chain joins TRBV6-5 and TRBJ2-3; D is tentatively TRBD1 or TRBD2 (5 bases each). From germline, CDR1 is MNHEY and CDR2 SVGAGI. This CDR3 is built from 12 residues. Trimming took 7 bases from V and 14 from J, leaving 19 bases between them. The CDR3 coding sequence is TGTGCCAGCACTATCAACGGGGCCCGGCCGTATTTT. Amino acid sequence: CASTINGARPYF.

This clonotype came up many times. The gene calls are TRBV7-3 and TRBJ2-1, with D possibly matching TRBD2 (6 bases). The CDR3 spans 15 residues. Germline V gives CDR1 SGHTA, CDR2 FQGTGA. Trimming took 3 bases from V and 7 from J, leaving 16 bases between them. DNA of the CDR3: TGTGCCAGCAGCTTCGGGACTGCCGATAGGAATGAGCAGTTCTTC. Amino acid sequence: CASSFGTADRNEQFF.

The rearrangement joins TRBV30 to TRBJ1-1; tentatively, D is TRBD1 (5 bases). Trimming took off 3 bases at V and 0 bases at J, with 11 bases between the two ends. Germline V gene data show CDR1 as GTSNPN and CDR2 as SVGIG (reference sequence). This CDR3 is built from 14 residues. The CDR3: CAWRGPGMNTEAFF. For the CDR3, the DNA is TGTGCCTGGAGGGGGCCGGGGATGAACACTGAAGCTTTCTTT. The full variable domain, in which reference TRBV30 and TRBJ1-1 provide the parts outside the CDR3, is SQTIHQWPATLVQPVGSPLSLECTVEGTSNPNLYWYRQAAGRGLQLLFYSVGIGQISSEVPQNLSASRPQDRQFILSSKKLLLSDSGFYLCAWRGPGMNTEAFFGQGTRLTVV.

This clonotype has a count of ten or more. CDR3: CASVRSARQNEQYF. CDR3 nucleotide sequence: TGTGCCAGCGTCCGTTCGGCCCGGCAAAACGAGCAGTACTTC. The chain recombines TRBV6-2 or TRBV6-3 with TRBJ2-7; D unclear. The germline CDR1 and CDR2 sequences are MNHEY and SVGEGT. Trimming shortened V by 8 bases and J by 5 bases, and 19 bases separated the two germline ends. The CDR3 runs to 14 residues.